The 10 T cell receptor beta chains reported below all come from one sample, sequenced in a study of shared clonotypes between healthy human individuals. Libraries were prepared by immunoSEQ multiplex PCR; TCRdb keeps only in-frame clonotypes and omits some of them. Among some 2,000,000 clones, 85% to 95% were seen once, and the ten largest hold 0.13%. The sample comprised naive CD4+ T cells sorted from blood. The subset denotes: CD45RA+ positively selected. The receptors derive from a man between 18 and 29 years old in good health.

Details on this clone: At the DNA level, this CDR3 is encoded by other sequences in the same sample as well. The chain uses TRBV11-2 and TRBJ2-1; D not certain. In germline, CDR1 is SGHAT, CDR2 FQNNGV. V lost 5 bases to trimming and J lost 9 bases, with 8 bases between them. The CDR3 totals 11 residues. CDR3 nucleotides: TGTGCCAGCAGCCCCGGTATTGAGCAGTTCTTC. It yields the protein CASSPGIEQFF.

The genes are TRBV19 and TRBJ2-5; D possibly corresponds to TRBD2 (6 bases). V gave up 4 bases and J gave up 0 bases, with 9 bases separating them. The CDR3 spans 14 residues. CDR1 is LNHDA, CDR2 SQIVND, per germline (reference sequence). The CDR3 loop reads CASSKTRNQETQYF. CDR3 DNA sequence: TGTGCCAGTAGTAAGACTAGAAACCAAGAGACCCAGTACTTC.

The rearrangement joins TRBV10-3 to TRBJ2-3, with 13 nucleotides matching TRBD2. CDR1 ENHRY and CDR2 SYGVKD come from the germline V gene. The V and J ends lost 10 bases and 8 bases, in that order; junction bases with no gene match: 12. This CDR3 region has 15 residues. CDR3 loop: CATGTSGTQSLTQYF. The CDR3 nucleotides are TGTGCCACTGGGACTAGCGGGACCCAGTCACTTACGCAGTATTTT.

Concerning this clone: Being one base from a much bigger clone, this may be a read error. Different DNA sequences within this sample yield the same CDR3. In DNA form, the CDR3 reads TGTGCCAGCAGCTCCGGGGGGGAGACCCAGTACTTC. It is translated as CASSSGGETQYF. The chain uses TRBV7-2 and TRBJ2-5; 7 bases map to TRBD2. Per the germline V gene, CDR1 is SGHTA and CDR2 is FQGNSA. The CDR3 runs to 12 residues. V was pared by 4 bases and J by 5 bases, with 1 base of the junction left unmatched.

This rearrangement joins TRBV10-3 to TRBJ2-1, with a weak D call TRBD2 (7 bases). V was shortened by 8 bases and J by 5 bases, with 13 bases between the two germline ends. Germline CDR1 and CDR2: ENHRY and SYGVKD. The length of the CDR3 is 13 residues. CDR3 region: CAIRDGGHNEQFF. The CDR3 coding sequence is TGTGCCATCCGAGACGGGGGGCACAATGAGCAGTTCTTC.

Only a few counts were recorded for this clone. CDR3 sequence (DNA): TGTGCCAGTGGGGACAGGGGGGTAAGATCACCCCTCCACTTT. This translates into CASGDRGVRSPLHF. The chain couples TRBV19 to TRBJ1-6, with 11 bases fitting TRBD1. The CDR3 covers 14 residues. V was pared by 8 bases and J by 10 bases, with 7 bases of the junction left unmatched. The V gene's germline CDR1 is LNHDA and CDR2 SQIVND (reference sequence). The full variable domain, in which reference TRBV19 and TRBJ1-6 provide the parts outside the CDR3, is DGGITQSPKYLFRKEGQNVTLSCEQNLNHDAMYWYRQDPGQGLRLIYYSQIVNDFQKGDIAEGYSVSREKKESFPLTVTSAQKNPTAFYLCASGDRGVRSPLHFGNGTRLTVT.

As to this clone: The same CDR3 arises from other DNA sequences in this sample as well. The chain links TRBV11-2 to TRBJ2-7; TRBD2 matches 7 bases. Losses at the gene ends were 3 bases for V and 2 bases for J; bases not matched to a gene: 1. Germline V gene lookup returns CDR1 SGHAT and CDR2 FQNNGV. The CDR3 is 13 amino acids. CDR3 loop: CASSLAGAYEQYF. The CDR3, as DNA: TGTGCCAGCAGCTTGGCGGGAGCCTACGAGCAGTACTTC. The full variable domain, rest sourced from reference TRBV11-2 and TRBJ2-7, is EAGVAQSPRYKIIEKRQSVAFWCNPISGHATLYWYQQILGQGPKLLIQFQNNGVVDDSQLPKDRFSAERLKGVDSTLKIQPAKLEDSAVYLCASSLAGAYEQYFGPGTRLTVT.

The J gene is TRBJ1-6, the V gene TRBV6-4, with unresolved D. The CDR3 extends over 15 amino acids. The germline gives CDR1 MRHNA, CDR2 SNTAGT. V lost 0 bases to trimming and J lost 5 bases, with 8 bases between them. The CDR3 coding sequence is TGTGCCAGCAGTGACTCCGGGCGGAATAATTCACCCCTCCACTTT. It yields the protein CASSDSGRNNSPLHF.

The V and J genes are TRBV9 and TRBJ1-6; 9 positions agree with TRBD1. The CDR3 is 15 residues long. CDR1 is SGDLS, CDR2 YYNGEE, per germline. V was pared by 3 bases and J by 9 bases, with 7 bases of the junction left unmatched. CDR3 nucleotides: TGTGCCAGCAGCGCTCCAGGGACAGGGAGTTCACCCCTCCACTTT. Its translation: CASSAPGTGSSPLHF.

This clone was found once. The V and J genes are TRBV28 and TRBJ1-1, with no clear D. Trimming took 6 bases from V and 2 from J, leaving 13 bases between them. Germline CDR1 and CDR2: MDHEN and SYDVKM. The CDR3 length is 14 residues. The CDR3 DNA reads as TGTGCCAGCAGGCCCGTCCGGGTAAACACTGAAGCTTTCTTT. This encodes CASRPVRVNTEAFF.